This T cell receptor beta chain was sequenced in a study of blood T cell repertoires in COVID-19. Study at large: Whether acute or convalescent, the COVID-19 samples came from the United States, Italy and Spain.

Generated by immunoSEQ multiplex PCR, the TCRdb table keeps only in-frame clones and is missing some. The sample holds 150,000 or so clones, 80% seen once. Ages ranged from roughly 18 to 100 years, with residence in approximately 25 US areas. Participant reports of clinical history set cohort assignment. Two consecutive negative NP/OP PCR tests, clearance, or resolved symptoms defined Cohort 3 recovery. The CDR3 runs 14 residues. In germline, CDR1 is MNHEY, CDR2 SVGAGI. V lost 6 bases, J lost 2 bases, and 13 bases lay in between. Sequencing input: PBMCs or T cells enriched from blood (not recorded which). The chain couples TRBV6-5 to TRBJ1-2; maybe TRBD1 (5 bases). The receptor's source is a woman aged 55-70 years who had recovered from COVID-19. CDR3 sequence (DNA): TGTGCCAGCAGGTCCGGGACTGGGAACTATGGCTACACCTTC. Its protein is CASRSGTGNYGYTF.